A single sample gave rise to the 14 T cell receptor beta chains below, sequenced in a study of cytomegalovirus exposure and HLA in healthy donors. The PCR employed 60 Vbeta primers together with 13 Jbeta primers. Data came from immunoSEQ multiplex PCR; TCRdb stores just in-frame clones and leaves some out. The sample lists around 130,000 clones; 75% were seen once. The sample consisted of PBMCs. The receptors derive from a woman aged 40 to 50 in good health and CMV-seropositive.

This clone turned up a few times. V is TRBV7-2 and J is TRBJ2-1; D is perhaps TRBD2 (5 bases). Germline CDR1 reads SGHTA; CDR2 reads FQGNSA. The V gene lost 5 bases and the J gene lost 2 bases, with 10 bases spanning the gap. The CDR3 spans 14 residues. CDR3 nucleotides: TGTGCCAGCAGCCCCCCCGGGGCCTACAATGAGCAGTTCTTC. It yields the protein CASSPPGAYNEQFF.

CDR3 residues: CASGGRIDYGYTF. The CDR3 DNA follows: TGTGCCAGCGGAGGACGGATCGACTATGGCTACACCTTC. This chain links TRBV28 with TRBJ1-2; D ambiguous. The CDR3 runs to 13 residues. V was shortened by 8 bases and J by 3 bases, with 13 bases between the two germline ends. The germline gives CDR1 MDHEN, CDR2 SYDVKM.

This chain uses TRBV6-5 with TRBJ1-1; TRBD1 is a possible D gene (6 bases). The CDR3 extends over 14 amino acids. Germline V gene sequence: CDR1 MNHEY, CDR2 SVGAGI. Trimming stripped 4 bases from V and 11 bases from J, with 20 bases between. The CDR3 DNA reads as TGTGCCAGCAGTTGGAGGGGCCGGGGGGGGGCCGCTTTCTTT. It is translated as CASSWRGRGGAAFF.

For this clone: Other DNA sequences in this sample translate to the same CDR3. The V and J genes are TRBV5-4 and TRBJ1-2; weak D call: TRBD1 (6 bases). Trimming cost V 1 base and J 8 bases, with 12 bases left between them. Germline V gene data show CDR1 as SGHNT and CDR2 as YYREEE (reference sequence). This CDR3 region has 13 residues. The CDR3 DNA sequence: TGTGCCAGCAGCTTGACAGGGTCGAAAGGCTACACCTTC. It codes for CASSLTGSKGYTF.

V is TRBV23-1 and J is TRBJ2-5; 12 bases map to TRBD2. Being an ORF, TRBV23-1 has a function that is uncertain. CDR3 length: 16 residues. V lost 2 bases, J lost 5 bases, and 6 bases stayed unmatched. The chain's CDR3 is CASSQIGLAGGETQYF. The CDR3 DNA follows: TGCGCCAGCAGTCAAATCGGGCTAGCGGGAGGGGAGACCCAGTACTTC.

The chain uses TRBV6-6 and TRBJ2-1, with D maybe TRBD2 (7 bases). Between the trimmed V and J ends, which lost 7 bases and 7 bases, there was a span of 20 bases. Germline-derived CDR1 and CDR2 are MNHNY and SVGAGI (reference sequence). The CDR3 is made up of 15 amino acids. CDR3 region: CASTSEGGDWNEQFF. The CDR3 nucleotides are TGTGCCAGCACCTCCGAGGGGGGGGATTGGAATGAGCAGTTCTTC.

The V gene is TRBV27, the J gene TRBJ2-7, with D possibly matching TRBD2 (5 bases). V was pared by 6 bases and J by 1 base, with 13 bases between. Germline CDR1 is MNHEY and CDR2 is SMNVEV (reference sequence). This CDR3 is 14 amino acids long. The DNA of the CDR3 is TGTGCCAGCAGCATCGGAGGTATATCCTACGAGCAGTACTTC. This gives the protein CASSIGGISYEQYF.

The rearrangement uses TRBV7-2 and TRBJ1-2; the D gene is possibly TRBD1 (6 bases). Germline values: CDR1 SGHTA, CDR2 FQGNSA. CDR3 length: 14 amino acids. The ends were cut back, 7 bases at V and 6 bases at J, with 18 bases in the middle. CDR3 DNA sequence: TGTGCCAGCACCCCCGGGCGGGGGGCGGATGGCTACACCTTC. Protein product: CASTPGRGADGYTF.

In its sample, this clone was seen many times. This chain connects TRBV6-5 to TRBJ2-3; weak D call: TRBD2 (6 bases). This CDR3 is built from 15 residues. The germline V gene has CDR1 MNHEY and CDR2 SVGAGI. V was clipped by 2 bases and J by 2 bases, with 11 bases between them. As DNA, the CDR3 is TGTGCCAGCAGTTACGGGCGGGGCGACACAGATACGCAGTATTTT. It is translated as CASSYGRGDTDTQYF.

In its sample, this clone was seen a few times. The chain recombines TRBV28 with TRBJ1-2; D ambiguous. The germline V gene has CDR1 MDHEN and CDR2 SYDVKM. The CDR3 contains 13 residues. Trimming stripped 6 bases from V and 6 bases from J, with 14 bases between. In DNA form, the CDR3 reads TGTGCCAGCAGAATACCATACCAGGATGGCTACACCTTC. Translation gives CASRIPYQDGYTF.

The chain employs TRBV27 and TRBJ1-5, with D possibly being TRBD1 (5 bases). The CDR3 has 14 amino acids. The V end was cut by 8 bases, the J end by 3 bases, with 14 bases between. Germline loops: CDR1 MNHEY, CDR2 SMNVEV (reference sequence). As DNA, the CDR3 is TGTGCCAGCGGGTGGGGGGTCTTCAATCAGCCCCAGCATTTT. Its protein is CASGWGVFNQPQHF.

The sample holds one count of this clone. The chain recombines TRBV28 with TRBJ2-4; a weak D match, TRBD2 (6 bases). The CDR3 has 15 residues. The ends were cut back, 6 bases at V and 4 bases at J, with 16 bases in the middle. Germline values: CDR1 MDHEN, CDR2 SYDVKM. The CDR3 sequence: CASSPLDRGKNIQYF. CDR3 sequence (DNA): TGTGCCAGCAGCCCCCTCGACCGGGGGAAAAACATTCAGTACTTC.

The chain employs TRBV7-2 and TRBJ1-5; D is uncertain. The V end lost 3 bases, the J end lost 0 bases, and 9 bases lay between the germline ends. From germline, CDR1 is SGHTA and CDR2 FQGNSA. This CDR3 has 15 amino acids. The CDR3 DNA is TGTGCCAGCAGCTTGAACGCGGATAGCAATCAGCCCCAGCATTTT. Translated, it gives CASSLNADSNQPQHF.

The rearrangement links TRBV5-1 to TRBJ2-3; D is perhaps TRBD2 (6 bases). The CDR3 spans 15 residues. Germline-derived CDR1 and CDR2 are SGHRS and YFSETQ. Trimming stripped 7 bases from V and 0 bases from J, with 15 bases between. CDR3 loop: CASEKLAGSTDTQYF. CDR3 in DNA: TGCGCCAGCGAAAAACTAGCAGGTAGCACAGATACGCAGTATTTT. The complete variable domain, with remaining parts taken from reference TRBV5-1 and TRBJ2-3, reads KAGVTQTPRYLIKTRGQQVTLSCSPISGHRSVSWYQQTPGQGLQFLFEYFSETQRNKGNFPGRFSGRQFSNSRSEMNVSTLELGDSALYLCASEKLAGSTDTQYFGPGTRLTVL.